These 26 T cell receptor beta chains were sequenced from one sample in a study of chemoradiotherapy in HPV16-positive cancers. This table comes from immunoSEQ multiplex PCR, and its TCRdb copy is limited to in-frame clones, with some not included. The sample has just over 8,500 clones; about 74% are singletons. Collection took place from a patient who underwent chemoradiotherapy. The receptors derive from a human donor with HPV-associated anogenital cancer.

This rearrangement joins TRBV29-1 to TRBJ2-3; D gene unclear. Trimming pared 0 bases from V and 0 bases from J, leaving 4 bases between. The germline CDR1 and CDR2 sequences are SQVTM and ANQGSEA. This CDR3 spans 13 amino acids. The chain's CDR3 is CSVEDWSTDTQYF. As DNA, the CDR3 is TGCAGCGTTGAAGATTGGAGCACAGATACGCAGTATTTT.

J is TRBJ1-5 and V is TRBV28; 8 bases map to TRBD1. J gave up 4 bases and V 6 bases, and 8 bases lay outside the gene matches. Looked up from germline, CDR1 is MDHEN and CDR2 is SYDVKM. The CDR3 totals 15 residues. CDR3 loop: CASRRTGGGNQPQHF. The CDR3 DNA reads TGTGCCAGCAGACGTACAGGGGGTGGAAATCAGCCCCAGCATTTT.

CDR3 in amino acids: CASTPGQEYNEQFF. In DNA form, the CDR3 reads TGTGCCAGCACACCGGGACAGGAGTACAATGAGCAGTTCTTC. This chain connects TRBV27 to TRBJ2-1; TRBD1 aligns across 8 bases. In germline, CDR1 is MNHEY, CDR2 SMNVEV (reference sequence). There are 14 residues in the CDR3. The V segment lost 7 bases and the J segment 4 bases; nucleotides outside the gene matches: 6.

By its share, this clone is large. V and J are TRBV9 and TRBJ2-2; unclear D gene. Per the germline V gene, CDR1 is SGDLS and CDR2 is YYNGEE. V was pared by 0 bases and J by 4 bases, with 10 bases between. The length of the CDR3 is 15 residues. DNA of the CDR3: TGTGCCAGCAGCGTAGGGGCAGGCCGCACCGGGGAGCTGTTTTTT. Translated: CASSVGAGRTGELFF. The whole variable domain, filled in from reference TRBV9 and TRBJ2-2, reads DSGVTQTPKHLITATGQRVTLRCSPRSGDLSVYWYQQSLDQGLQFLIQYYNGEERAKGNILERFSAQQFPDLHSELNLSSLELGDSALYFCASSVGAGRTGELFFGEGSRLTVL.

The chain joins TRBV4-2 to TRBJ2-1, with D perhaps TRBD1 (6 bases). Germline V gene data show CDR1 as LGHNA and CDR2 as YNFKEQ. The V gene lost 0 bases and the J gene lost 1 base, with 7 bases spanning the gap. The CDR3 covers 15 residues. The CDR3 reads CASSQDQGSYNEQFF. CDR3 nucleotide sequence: TGTGCCAGCAGCCAAGATCAGGGGTCCTACAATGAGCAGTTCTTC.

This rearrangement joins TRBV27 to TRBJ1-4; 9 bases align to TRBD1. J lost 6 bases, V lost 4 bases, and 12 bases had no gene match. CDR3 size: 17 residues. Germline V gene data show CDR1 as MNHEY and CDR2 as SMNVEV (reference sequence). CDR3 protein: CASSSTSWDRVDEKLFF. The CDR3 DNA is TGTGCCAGCAGTTCTACCTCTTGGGACAGGGTCGATGAAAAACTGTTTTTT.

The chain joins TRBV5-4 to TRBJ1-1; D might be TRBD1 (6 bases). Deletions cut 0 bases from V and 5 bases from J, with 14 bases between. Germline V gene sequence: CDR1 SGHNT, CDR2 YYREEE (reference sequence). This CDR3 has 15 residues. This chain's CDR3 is CASSLAGGAWTEAFF. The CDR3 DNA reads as TGTGCCAGCAGCTTGGCGGGGGGCGCGTGGACTGAAGCTTTCTTT.

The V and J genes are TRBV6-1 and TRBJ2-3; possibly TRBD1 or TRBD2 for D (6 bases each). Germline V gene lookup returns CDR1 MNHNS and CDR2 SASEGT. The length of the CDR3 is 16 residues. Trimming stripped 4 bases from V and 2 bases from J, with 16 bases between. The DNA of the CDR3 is TGTGCCAGCAGTGCAGGGGTAGCGGAGCCCACAGATACGCAGTATTTT. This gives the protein CASSAGVAEPTDTQYF.

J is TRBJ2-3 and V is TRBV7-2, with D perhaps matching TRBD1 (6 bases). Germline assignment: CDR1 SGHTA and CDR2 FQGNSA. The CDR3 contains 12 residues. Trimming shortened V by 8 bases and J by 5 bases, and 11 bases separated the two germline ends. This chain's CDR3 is CASSQGKDTQYF. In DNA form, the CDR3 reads TGTGCCAGCTCGCAGGGGAAAGATACGCAGTATTTT.

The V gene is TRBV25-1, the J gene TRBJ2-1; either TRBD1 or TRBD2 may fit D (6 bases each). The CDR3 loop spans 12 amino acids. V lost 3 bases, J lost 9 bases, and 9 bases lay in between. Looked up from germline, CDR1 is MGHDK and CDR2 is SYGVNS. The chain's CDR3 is CASSDEGGEQFF. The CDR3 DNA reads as TGTGCCAGCAGTGATGAGGGGGGTGAGCAGTTCTTC.

For the CDR3, the DNA is TGTGCCAGCAGCCCACCGGGACTAGCGGGCGAGCAGTACTTC. It encodes CASSPPGLAGEQYF. The genes are TRBV7-8 and TRBJ2-7; 12 positions match TRBD2. Germline V gene data show CDR1 as SGHVS and CDR2 as FQNEAQ. J was trimmed by 6 bases and V by 5 bases; bases with no gene match: 5. The CDR3 loop spans 14 amino acids. Supplemented by reference TRBV7-8 and TRBJ2-7, the full variable domain reads GAGVSQSPRYKVAKRGQDVALRCDPISGHVSLFWYQQALGQGPEFLTYFQNEAQLDKSGLPSDRFFAERPEGSVSTLKIQRTQQEDSAVYLCASSPPGLAGEQYFGPGTRLTVT.

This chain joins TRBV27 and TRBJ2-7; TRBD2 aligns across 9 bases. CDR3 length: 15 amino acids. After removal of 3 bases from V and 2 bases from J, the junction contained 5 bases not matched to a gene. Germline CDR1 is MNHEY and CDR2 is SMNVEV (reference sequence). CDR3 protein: CASSFSSGTPYEQYF. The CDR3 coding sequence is TGTGCCAGCAGTTTCTCTAGCGGGACCCCCTACGAGCAGTACTTC.

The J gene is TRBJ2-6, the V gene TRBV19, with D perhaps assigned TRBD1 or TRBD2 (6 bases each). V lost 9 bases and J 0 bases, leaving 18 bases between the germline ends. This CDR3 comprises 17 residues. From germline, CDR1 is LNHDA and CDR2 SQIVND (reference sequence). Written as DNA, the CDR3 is TGTGCCAGCAGAAAAAGGGGGGTCAACTCTGGGGCCAACGTCCTGACTTTC. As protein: CASRKRGVNSGANVLTF.

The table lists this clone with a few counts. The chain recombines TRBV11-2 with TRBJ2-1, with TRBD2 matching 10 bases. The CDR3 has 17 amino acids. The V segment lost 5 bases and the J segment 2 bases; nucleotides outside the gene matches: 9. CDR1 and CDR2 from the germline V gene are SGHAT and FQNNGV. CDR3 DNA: TGTGCCAGCAGCCTAAGCGGGAGGGGGTTTCCCTACAATGAGCAGTTCTTC. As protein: CASSLSGRGFPYNEQFF.

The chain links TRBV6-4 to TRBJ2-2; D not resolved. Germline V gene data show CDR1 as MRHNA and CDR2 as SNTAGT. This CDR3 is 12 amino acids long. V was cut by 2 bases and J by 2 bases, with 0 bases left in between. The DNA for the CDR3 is TGTGCCAGCAGTGACAACACCGGGGAGCTGTTTTTT. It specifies CASSDNTGELFF.

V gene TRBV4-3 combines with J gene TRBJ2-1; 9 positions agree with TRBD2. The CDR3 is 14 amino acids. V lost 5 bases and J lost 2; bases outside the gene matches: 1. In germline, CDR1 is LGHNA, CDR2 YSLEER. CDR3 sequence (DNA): TGCGCCAGCAGCAAGCGGGAGGCCTACAATGAGCAGTTCTTC. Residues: CASSKREAYNEQFF.

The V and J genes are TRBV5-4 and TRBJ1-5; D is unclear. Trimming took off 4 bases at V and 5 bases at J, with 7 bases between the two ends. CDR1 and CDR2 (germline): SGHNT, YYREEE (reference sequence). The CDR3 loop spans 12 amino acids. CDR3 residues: CASSVDHQPQHF. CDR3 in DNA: TGTGCCAGCAGCGTCGATCATCAGCCCCAGCATTTT.

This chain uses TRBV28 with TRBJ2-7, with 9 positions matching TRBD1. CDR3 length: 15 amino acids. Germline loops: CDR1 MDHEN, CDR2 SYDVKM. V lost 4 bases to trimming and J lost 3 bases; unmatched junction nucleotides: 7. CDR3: CASSSPGTGNYEQYF. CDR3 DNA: TGTGCCAGCAGTTCTCCCGGGACAGGGAACTACGAGCAGTACTTC.

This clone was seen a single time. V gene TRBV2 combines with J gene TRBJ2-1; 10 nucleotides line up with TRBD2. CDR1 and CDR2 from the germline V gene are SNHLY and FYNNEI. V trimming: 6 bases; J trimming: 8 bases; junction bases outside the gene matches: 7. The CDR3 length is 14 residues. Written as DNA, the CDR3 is TGTGCCAGCAGCCTTCAGCGGGAGGGCCATGAGCAGTTCTTC. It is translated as CASSLQREGHEQFF.

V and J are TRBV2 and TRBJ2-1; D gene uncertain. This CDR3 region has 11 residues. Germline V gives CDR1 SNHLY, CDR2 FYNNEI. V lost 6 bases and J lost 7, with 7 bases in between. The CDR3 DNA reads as TGTGCCAGCAGCCCGAGGAATGAGCAGTTCTTC. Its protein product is CASSPRNEQFF. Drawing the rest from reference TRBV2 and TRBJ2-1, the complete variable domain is EPEVTQTPSHQVTQMGQEVILRCVPISNHLYFYWYRQILGQKVEFLVSFYNNEISEKSEIFDDQFSVERPDGSNFTLKIRSTKLEDSAMYFCASSPRNEQFFGPGTRLTVL.

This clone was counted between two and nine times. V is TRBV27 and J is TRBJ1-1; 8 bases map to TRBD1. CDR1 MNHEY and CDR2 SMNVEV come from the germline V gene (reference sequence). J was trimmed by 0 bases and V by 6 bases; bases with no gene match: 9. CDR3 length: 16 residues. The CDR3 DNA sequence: TGTGCCAGCAGCCCGACAGGGGCCGGGATGAACACTGAAGCTTTCTTT. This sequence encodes CASSPTGAGMNTEAFF.

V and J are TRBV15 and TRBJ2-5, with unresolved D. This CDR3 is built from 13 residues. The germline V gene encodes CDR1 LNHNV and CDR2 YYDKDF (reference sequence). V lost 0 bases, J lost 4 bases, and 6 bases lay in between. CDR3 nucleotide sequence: TGTGCCACCAGCAGAGATCCCGCAGAGACCCAGTACTTC. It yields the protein CATSRDPAETQYF.

The CDR3 here is CASSPSVGLAKNIQYF. The CDR3 nucleotides read TGTGCCAGCAGCCCCTCCGTCGGTTTAGCCAAAAACATTCAGTACTTC. The gene calls are TRBV7-2 and TRBJ2-4; no reliable D call. CDR1 SGHTA and CDR2 FQGNSA come from the germline V gene. The ends were cut back, 5 bases at V and 0 bases at J, with 14 bases in the middle. The CDR3 consists of 16 residues.

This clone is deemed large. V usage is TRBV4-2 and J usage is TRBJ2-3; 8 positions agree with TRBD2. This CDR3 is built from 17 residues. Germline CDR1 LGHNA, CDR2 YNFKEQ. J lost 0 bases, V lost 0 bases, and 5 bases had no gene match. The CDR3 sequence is CASSQDGPSGSTDTQYF. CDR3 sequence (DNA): TGTGCCAGCAGCCAAGATGGGCCTAGCGGGAGCACAGATACGCAGTATTTT.

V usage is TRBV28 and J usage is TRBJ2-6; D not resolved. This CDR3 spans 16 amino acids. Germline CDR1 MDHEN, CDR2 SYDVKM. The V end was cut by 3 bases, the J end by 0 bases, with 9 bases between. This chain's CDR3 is CASSFGRVSGANVLTF. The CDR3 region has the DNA TGTGCCAGCAGTTTTGGCCGGGTCTCTGGGGCCAACGTCCTGACTTTC.

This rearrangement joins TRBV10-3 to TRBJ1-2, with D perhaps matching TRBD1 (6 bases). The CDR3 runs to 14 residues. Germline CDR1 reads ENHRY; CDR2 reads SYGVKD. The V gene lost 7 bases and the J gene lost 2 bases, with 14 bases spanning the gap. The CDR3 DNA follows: TGTGCCATCAAAGGGACATCCGAAAACTATGGCTACACCTTC. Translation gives CAIKGTSENYGYTF.